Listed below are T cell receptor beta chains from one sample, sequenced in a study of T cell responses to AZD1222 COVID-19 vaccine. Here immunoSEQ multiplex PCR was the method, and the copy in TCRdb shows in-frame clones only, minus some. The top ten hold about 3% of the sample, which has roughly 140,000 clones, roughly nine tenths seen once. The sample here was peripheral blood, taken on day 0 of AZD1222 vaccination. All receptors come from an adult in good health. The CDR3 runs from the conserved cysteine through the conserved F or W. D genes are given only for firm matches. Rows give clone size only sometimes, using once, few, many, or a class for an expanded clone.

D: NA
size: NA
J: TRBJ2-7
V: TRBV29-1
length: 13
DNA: TGCAGCACGAGGACAGGGACTATCGGCGAGCAGTACTTC
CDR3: CSTRTGTIGEQYF

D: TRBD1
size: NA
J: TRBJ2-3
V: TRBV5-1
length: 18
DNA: TGCGCCAGCAGCTTGGGGACAGGGGTTGGCCCTAGCACAGATACGCAGTATTTT
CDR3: CASSLGTGVGPSTDTQYF

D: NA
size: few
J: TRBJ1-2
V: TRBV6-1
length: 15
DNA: TGTGCCAGCAGTGAAGCTGCAGGGATTCTTGGGGGCTACACCTTC
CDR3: CASSEAAGILGGYTF

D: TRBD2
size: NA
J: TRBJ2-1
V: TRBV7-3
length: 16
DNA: TGTGCCAGCAGCCGCACCGGGACTAGCGGTACGGATGAGCAGTTCTTC
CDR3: CASSRTGTSGTDEQFF

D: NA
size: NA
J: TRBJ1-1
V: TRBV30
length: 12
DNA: TGTGCCTGGAGTGTGGGACGGAATGAAGCTTTCTTT
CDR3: CAWSVGRNEAFF

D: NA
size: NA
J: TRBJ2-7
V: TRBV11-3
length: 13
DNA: TGTGCCAGCAGTCCGGGAAGCTCCTACGAGCAGTACTTC
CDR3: CASSPGSSYEQYF

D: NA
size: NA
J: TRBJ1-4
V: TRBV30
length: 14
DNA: TGTGCCTGGACCCGACAGACCGCCGGGGAAAAACTGTTTTTT
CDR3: CAWTRQTAGEKLFF

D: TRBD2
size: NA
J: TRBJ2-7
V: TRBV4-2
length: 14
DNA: TGTGCCAGCAGCCAGGGGACTAGACTGTTGGAGCAGTACTTC
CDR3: CASSQGTRLLEQYF

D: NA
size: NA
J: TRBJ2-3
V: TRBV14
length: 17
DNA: TGTGCCAGCAGCCGCCCGACTAGGGCTCTAAGCACAGATACGCAGTATTTT
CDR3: CASSRPTRALSTDTQYF

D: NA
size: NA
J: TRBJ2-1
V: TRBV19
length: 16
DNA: TGTGCCAGTAGGGATACGGGGGGCCCCTCCTACAATGAGCAGTTCTTC
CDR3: CASRDTGGPSYNEQFF

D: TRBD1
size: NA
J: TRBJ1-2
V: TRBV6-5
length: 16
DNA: TGTGCCAGCAGTTACTCTTTGCAGGGGGGCAACTATGGCTACACCTTC
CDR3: CASSYSLQGGNYGYTF

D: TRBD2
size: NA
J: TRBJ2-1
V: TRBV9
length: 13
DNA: TGTGCCAGCAGCGGACTAGCGGGCAATGAGCAGTTCTTC
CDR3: CASSGLAGNEQFF

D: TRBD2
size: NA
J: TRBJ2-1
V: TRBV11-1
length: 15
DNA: TGTGCCAGCAGGAACCCTCCGGGGGGGCACAATGAGCAGTTCTTC
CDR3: CASRNPPGGHNEQFF

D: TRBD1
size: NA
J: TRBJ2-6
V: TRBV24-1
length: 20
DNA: TGTGCCACCAGTGTCAAAGACAGGGAACCTTCTCGTTCTGGGGCCAACGTCCTGACTTTC
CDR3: CATSVKDREPSRSGANVLTF

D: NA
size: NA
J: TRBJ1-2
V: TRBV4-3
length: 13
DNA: TGCGCCAGCAGCCAAGACGACTCCTATGGCTACACCTTC
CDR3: CASSQDDSYGYTF

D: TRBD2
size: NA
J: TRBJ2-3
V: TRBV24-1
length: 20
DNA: TGTGCCACCAGTGATACGGGACTAGCGGGGGGCCCCAGATGCACAGATACGCAGTATTTT
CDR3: CATSDTGLAGGPRCTDTQYF

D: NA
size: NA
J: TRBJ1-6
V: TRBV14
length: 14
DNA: TGTGCCAGCAGCCAAGGGGGAGGTAATTCACCCCTCCACTTT
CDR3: CASSQGGGNSPLHF

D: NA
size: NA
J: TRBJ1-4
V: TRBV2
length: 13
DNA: TGTGCTAGCAGTGAATTCGGGGAGGAAAAACTGTTTTTT
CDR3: CASSEFGEEKLFF

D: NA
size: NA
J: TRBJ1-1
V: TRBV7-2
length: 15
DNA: TGTGCCAGCAGCTTACAGGGTTTCGTCGACACTGAAGCTTTCTTT
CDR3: CASSLQGFVDTEAFF

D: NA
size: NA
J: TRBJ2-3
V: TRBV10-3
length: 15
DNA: TGTGCCATCGGGGGGTACGACCAAGGGACAGATACGCAGTATTTT
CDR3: CAIGGYDQGTDTQYF

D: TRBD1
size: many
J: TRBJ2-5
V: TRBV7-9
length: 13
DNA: TGTGCCAGCAGCTCCAGGGGGCCGGAGACCCAGTACTTC
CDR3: CASSSRGPETQYF

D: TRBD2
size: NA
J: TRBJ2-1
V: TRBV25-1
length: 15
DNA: TGTGCCAGCAGTGAAACCCGGGACTACTACAATGAGCAGTTCTTC
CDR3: CASSETRDYYNEQFF

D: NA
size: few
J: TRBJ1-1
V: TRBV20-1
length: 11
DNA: TGCAGTGCTAAGATCGACAGGGAAGCTTTCTTT
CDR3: CSAKIDREAFF

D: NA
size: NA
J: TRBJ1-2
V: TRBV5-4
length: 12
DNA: TGTGCCAGCAGCTGGGGACCCGCCCCGGGGACCTTC
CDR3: CASSWGPAPGTF

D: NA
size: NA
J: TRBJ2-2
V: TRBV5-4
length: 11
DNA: TGTGCCAGCAGCTTCAGGGGGGAGCTGTTTTTT
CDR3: CASSFRGELFF

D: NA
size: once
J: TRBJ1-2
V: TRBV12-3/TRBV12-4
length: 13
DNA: TGTGCCAGCAGTTTAATGACAAGGAGTGGCTACACCTTC
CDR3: CASSLMTRSGYTF

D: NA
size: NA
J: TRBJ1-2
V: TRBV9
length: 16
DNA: TGTGCCAGCAGCGTCGAGGACCGCGCACCTAACTATGGCTACACCTTC
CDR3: CASSVEDRAPNYGYTF

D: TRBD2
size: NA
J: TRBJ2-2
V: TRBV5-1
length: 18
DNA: TGCGCCAGCAGCTTGGCTCAGGGAGGGTCTCCGGACACCGGGGAGCTGTTTTTT
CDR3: CASSLAQGGSPDTGELFF

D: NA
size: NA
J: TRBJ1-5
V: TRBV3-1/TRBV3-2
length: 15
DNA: TGTGCCAGCAGCCAAGATTTCACAGCAGCTCAGCCCCAGCATTTT
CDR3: CASSQDFTAAQPQHF

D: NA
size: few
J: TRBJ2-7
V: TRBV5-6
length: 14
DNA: TGTGCCAGCAGCTTGCTTCTCCAGAGCTACGAGCAGTACTTC
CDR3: CASSLLLQSYEQYF

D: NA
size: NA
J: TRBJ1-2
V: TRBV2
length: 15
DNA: TGTGCCAGCAGTGAAGGGGCTCGGGGTCTGTATGGCTACACCTTC
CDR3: CASSEGARGLYGYTF

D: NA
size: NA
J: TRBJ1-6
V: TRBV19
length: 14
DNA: TGTGCCAGTAGCCCCGGACAGCCTAATTCACCCCTCCACTTT
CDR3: CASSPGQPNSPLHF

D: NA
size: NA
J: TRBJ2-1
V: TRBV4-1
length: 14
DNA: TGCGCCAGCAGCCACATACTAGCCGACAATGAGCAGTTCTTC
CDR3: CASSHILADNEQFF

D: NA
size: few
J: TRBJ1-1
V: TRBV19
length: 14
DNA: TGTGCCAGTAGTATAGGGGGGACGGGGACTGAAGCTTTCTTT
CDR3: CASSIGGTGTEAFF

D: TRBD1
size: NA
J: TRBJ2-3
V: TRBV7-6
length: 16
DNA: TGTGCCAGCAGCTCGAGCCGGACAGGGCGTCCCGATACGCAGTATTTT
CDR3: CASSSSRTGRPDTQYF

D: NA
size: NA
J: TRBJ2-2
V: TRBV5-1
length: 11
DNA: TGCGCCAGCAGCTCTACGGGTCAGCTGTTTTTT
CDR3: CASSSTGQLFF

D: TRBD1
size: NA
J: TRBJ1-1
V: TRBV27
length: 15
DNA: TGTGCCAGCAGTTCGACAGGGGGCGCAAAAACTGAAGCTTTCTTT
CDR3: CASSSTGGAKTEAFF

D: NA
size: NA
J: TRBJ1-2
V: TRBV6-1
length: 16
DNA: TGTGCCAGCAGTGAAGCTCGGGGGGCGCATAGCTATGGCTACACCTTC
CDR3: CASSEARGAHSYGYTF

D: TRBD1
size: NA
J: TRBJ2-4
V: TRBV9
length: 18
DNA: TGTGCCAGCAGCGCTTTCCAGGGACAGGGGGCAGGGAAAAACATTCAGTACTTC
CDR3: CASSAFQGQGAGKNIQYF

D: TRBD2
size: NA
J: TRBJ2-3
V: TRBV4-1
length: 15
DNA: TGCGCCAGCACCCTGGGACTAGCAGGCACAGATACGCAGTATTTT
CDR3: CASTLGLAGTDTQYF

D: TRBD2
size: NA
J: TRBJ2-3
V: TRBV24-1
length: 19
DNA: TGTGCCACCAGTGATCTATCCGGGACTAGCGGTCCTCGGGAGGATACGCAGTATTTT
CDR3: CATSDLSGTSGPREDTQYF

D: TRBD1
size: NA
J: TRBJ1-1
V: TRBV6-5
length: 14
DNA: TGTGCCAGCAGAATGACAGGGGGAGGAACTGAAGCTTTCTTT
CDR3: CASRMTGGGTEAFF

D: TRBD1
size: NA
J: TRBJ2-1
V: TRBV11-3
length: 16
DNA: TGTGCCAGCAGCTTAGGGCCCCCGGGACAGGGGCATGAGCAGTTCTTC
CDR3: CASSLGPPGQGHEQFF

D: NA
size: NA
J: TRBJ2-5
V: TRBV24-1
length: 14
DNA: TGTGCCACCAGTGACGCCTGGGACCAAGAGACCCAGTACTTC
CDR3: CATSDAWDQETQYF

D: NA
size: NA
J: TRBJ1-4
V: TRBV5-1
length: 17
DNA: TGCGCCAGCAGTTCCGAAACCTTGACAGCAACTAATGAAAAACTGTTTTTT
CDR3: CASSSETLTATNEKLFF